These 6 T cell receptor beta chains share one sample of origin, sequenced in a study of blood T cell repertoires in COVID-19 (TCRdb year 2020). Receptor libraries were prepared by the immunoSEQ multiplex PCR assay. The clones in this table, taken by TCRdb from immuneACCESS, are in-frame only. Not every clone is retained; where verified, under half of the shortfall comes from an unresolved V gene, and the cause of the rest is unknown. Across this sample there are about 200,000 clones, with 85% to 90% seen only once. Roughly 1.5% of the sample comes from the top ten. The sample consisted of peripheral blood. These receptors came from a man between 18 and 29 years old with active or convalescent COVID-19.

This chain links TRBV19 with TRBJ2-7; 9 bases fit TRBD2. The germline CDR1 and CDR2 sequences are LNHDA and SQIVND (reference sequence). V trimming: 3 bases; J trimming: 8 bases; junction bases outside the gene matches: 8. The CDR3 has 14 residues. CDR3 in amino acids: CASSMGSSGSQQYF. The CDR3 nucleotides are TGTGCCAGTAGTATGGGGAGTAGCGGGAGTCAGCAGTACTTC.

This chain uses TRBV24-1 with TRBJ1-5; 11 bases are shared with TRBD1. CDR1 and CDR2 (germline): KGHDR, SFDVKD. The CDR3 is 13 amino acids. J was trimmed by 4 bases and V by 10 bases; bases with no gene match: 2. The DNA of the CDR3 is TGTGCCACGGGGACAGGGGGGAATCAGCCCCAGCATTTT. Translation gives CATGTGGNQPQHF.

This clone was detected once. V and J are TRBV18 and TRBJ2-3; 14 positions match TRBD2. The V gene's germline CDR1 is KGHSH and CDR2 LQKENI. The CDR3 spans 14 residues. The V gene end was trimmed by 6 bases and the J gene end by 6 bases; junction bases not matched to a gene: 2. The CDR3 loop is CASSGLAGDDTQYF. Written as DNA, the CDR3 is TGTGCCAGCTCGGGACTAGCGGGAGATGATACGCAGTATTTT.

The V gene is TRBV5-6, the J gene TRBJ2-3; D unresolved. Germline assignment: CDR1 SGHDT and CDR2 YYEEEE. The ends were cut back, 4 bases at V and 0 bases at J, with 12 bases in the middle. CDR3 size: 15 residues. The CDR3 DNA sequence: TGTGCCAGCAGCCGAAGCAAGATTAGCACAGATACGCAGTATTTT. The encoded protein is CASSRSKISTDTQYF.

In this sample, this clone turned up once. The chain couples TRBV6-5 to TRBJ2-4; 8 nucleotides align to TRBD2. Germline V CDR1 and CDR2: MNHEY, SVGAGI. V was clipped by 1 base and J by 5 bases; unmatched bases: 1. The CDR3 runs to 14 residues. CDR3: CASSYYGRENIQYF. CDR3 sequence (DNA): TGTGCCAGCAGTTACTACGGGAGGGAAAACATTCAGTACTTC.

The table lists this clone with a few counts. The chain uses TRBV28 and TRBJ1-2; TRBD1 matches at 7 bases. The V segment lost 5 bases and the J segment 5 bases; nucleotides outside the gene matches: 14. Germline CDR1 MDHEN, CDR2 SYDVKM. The CDR3 loop spans 16 amino acids. CDR3 residues: CASSPIGQALGYGYTF. In nucleotides, the CDR3 is TGTGCCAGCAGTCCCATCGGACAGGCCCTTGGGTATGGCTACACCTTC.